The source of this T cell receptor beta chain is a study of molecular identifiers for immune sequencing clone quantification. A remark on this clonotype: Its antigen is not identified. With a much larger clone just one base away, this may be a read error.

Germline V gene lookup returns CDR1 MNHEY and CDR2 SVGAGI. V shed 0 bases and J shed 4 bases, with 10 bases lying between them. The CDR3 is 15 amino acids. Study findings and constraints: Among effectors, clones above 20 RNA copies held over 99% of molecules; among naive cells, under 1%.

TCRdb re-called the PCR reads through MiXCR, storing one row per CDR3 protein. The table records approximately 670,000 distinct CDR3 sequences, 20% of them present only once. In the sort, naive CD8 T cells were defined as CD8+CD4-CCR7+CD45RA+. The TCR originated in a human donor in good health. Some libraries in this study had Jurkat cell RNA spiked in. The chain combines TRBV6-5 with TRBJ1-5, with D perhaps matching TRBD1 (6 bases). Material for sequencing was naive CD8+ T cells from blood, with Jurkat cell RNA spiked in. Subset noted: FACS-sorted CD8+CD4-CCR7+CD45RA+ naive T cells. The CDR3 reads CASSYSGDINQPQHF. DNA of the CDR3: TGTGCCAGCAGTTACTCCGGGGACATTAATCAGCCCCAGCATTTT.